The following is a T cell receptor (beta chain) sequence with its context. What it binds is not known. In the same sample, other DNA sequences code for this CDR3. The sample is drawn from a study of cytomegalovirus exposure and HLA in healthy donors. General study findings and limits: CMV serostatus was the only immune exposure information that was available. In presence/absence analyses, roughly uniform sequencing depth across donors was assumed.

The germline V gene encodes CDR1 MRHNA and CDR2 SNTAGT. The junction had 0 bases not matched to a gene; V was cut back by 0 bases and J by 6 bases. The CDR3 sequence is 15 residues long. In the PCR, 60 Vbeta and 13 Jbeta primers were used. Using immunoSEQ multiplex PCR, the repertoire was profiled, and TCRdb retains in-frame clones only, with some absent. Its table lists approximately 140,000 clones. V gene TRBV6-4 combines with J gene TRBJ2-3; 13 positions agree with TRBD2. The sequence was collected from a man aged 40-50 years in good health and CMV-seronegative. The sample comprised PBMCs. CDR3 residues: CASSDSTSGGDTQYF. DNA of the CDR3: TGTGCCAGCAGTGACTCGACTAGCGGGGGGGATACGCAGTATTTT.